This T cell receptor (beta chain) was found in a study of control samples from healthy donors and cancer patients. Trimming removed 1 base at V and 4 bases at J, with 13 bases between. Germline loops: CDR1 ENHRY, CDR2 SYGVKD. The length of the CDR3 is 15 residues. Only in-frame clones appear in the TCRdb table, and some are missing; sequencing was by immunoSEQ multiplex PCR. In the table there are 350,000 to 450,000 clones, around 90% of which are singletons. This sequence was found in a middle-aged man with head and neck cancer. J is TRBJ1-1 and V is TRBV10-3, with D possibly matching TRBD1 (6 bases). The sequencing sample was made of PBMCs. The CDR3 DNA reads TGTGCCATCAGTGAGTTTGGGGGGCAGGTCACTGAAGCTTTCTTT. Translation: CAISEFGGQVTEAFF.